One sample yielded the 32 T cell receptor beta chains listed below, sequenced in a study of PD-1 and CTLA-4 blockade in melanoma (dated by TCRdb to the early 2020s). Library preparation employed the immunoSEQ multiplex PCR assay. The clones in this table, taken by TCRdb from immuneACCESS, are in-frame only. Not every clone is retained; where verified, under half of the shortfall comes from an unresolved V gene, and the cause of the rest is unknown. This sample has roughly 16,000 clones in its table, and around 70% of those were observed once. Approximately 16% of the sample is held by the ten biggest clonotypes. This sample comprised CD8+ T cells from peripheral blood, obtained before anti-PD-1 treatment. The receptor set was obtained from a human donor with melanoma.

This clone is categorized as medium-sized (0.01 to 0.1%). This sequence joins TRBV15 and TRBJ1-5; D might be TRBD1 (5 bases). V was pared by 0 bases and J by 4 bases, with 19 bases between. CDR3 length: 18 amino acids. Germline V gene lookup returns CDR1 LNHNV and CDR2 YYDKDF (reference sequence). The CDR3 region is CATSRDHFAGEFNQPQHF. The CDR3 bases are TGTGCCACCAGCAGAGACCACTTCGCGGGGGAATTTAATCAGCCCCAGCATTTT. Looking up the rest from reference TRBV15 and TRBJ1-5 gives the full variable domain: DAMVIQNPRYQVTQFGKPVTLSCSQTLNHNVMYWYQQKSSQAPKLLFHYYDKDFNNEADTPDNFQSRRPNTSFCFLDIRSPGLGDTAMYLCATSRDHFAGEFNQPQHFGDGTRLSIL.

V usage is TRBV4-1 and J usage is TRBJ2-7, with 9 bases fitting TRBD2. This CDR3 region has 16 residues. Germline V gene data show CDR1 as MGHRA and CDR2 as YSYEKL. Trimming cost V 1 base and J 0 bases; bases outside gene matches: 4. The CDR3 coding sequence is TGCGCCAGCAGCCAAGGAGCTAGCGGGGTCTCCTACGAGCAGTACTTC. This codes for CASSQGASGVSYEQYF.

This clone was observed a single time. The chain couples TRBV12-5 to TRBJ2-4, with 9 bases that match TRBD2. Germline CDR1 is LGHNT and CDR2 is FRNRAP. There are 16 residues in the CDR3. The V and J ends lost 0 bases and 6 bases, in that order; junction bases with no gene match: 6. CDR3 DNA: TGTGCTAGTGGTTTGGTCAAGGGACTAGCCGTAAACATTCAGTACTTC. This encodes CASGLVKGLAVNIQYF.

CDR3 nucleotides: TGTGCCAGCAGCTCTCTGGGACAGGGAATCGAGACCCAGTACTTC. Translated: CASSSLGQGIETQYF. V usage is TRBV13 and J usage is TRBJ2-5; 9 bases align to TRBD1. The CDR3 runs 15 residues. Looked up from germline, CDR1 is PRHDT and CDR2 is FYEKMQ (reference sequence). V was pared by 4 bases and J by 5 bases, with 8 bases of the junction left unmatched.

The rearrangement joins TRBV12-5 to TRBJ1-5, with TRBD1 matching over 9 bases. With 2 bases clipped from V and 6 bases from J, the junction kept 2 bases outside the gene matches. Germline CDR1 reads LGHNT; CDR2 reads FRNRAP. The CDR3 runs 14 residues. The CDR3, as DNA: TGTGCTAGTGGTTTGACAGGGGGCCGTCAGCCCCAGCATTTT. Translating it yields CASGLTGGRQPQHF.

The table lists this clone with a few counts. V usage is TRBV2 and J usage is TRBJ1-2; TRBD1 might be the D (6 bases). This CDR3 spans 15 amino acids. V was cut by 1 base and J by 5 bases, with 14 bases left in between. CDR1 is SNHLY, CDR2 FYNNEI, per germline. Here the CDR3 reads CASSEVQGLGYGYTF. The CDR3 DNA reads as TGTGCCAGCAGTGAAGTTCAGGGGCTGGGATATGGCTACACCTTC.

The V gene is TRBV7-8, the J gene TRBJ2-1; TRBD2 is a possible D gene (5 bases). Germline V gives CDR1 SGHVS, CDR2 FQNEAQ. The V gene lost 5 bases and the J gene lost 4 bases, with 9 bases spanning the gap. The CDR3 is 13 residues long. CDR3 in DNA: TGTGCCAGCAGCAAACCGGGATACAATGAGCAGTTCTTC. Translating gives CASSKPGYNEQFF.

The J gene is TRBJ1-3, the V gene TRBV4-2; D not resolved. Germline V gives CDR1 LGHNA, CDR2 YNFKEQ. CDR3 size: 15 residues. V was clipped by 0 bases and J by 3 bases, with 9 bases between them. The CDR3 reads CASSQDLWSGNTIYF. For the CDR3, the DNA is TGTGCCAGCAGCCAAGATCTGTGGAGTGGAAACACCATATATTTT.

This rearrangement joins TRBV6-1 to TRBJ1-6; D gene uncertain. Deletions cut 3 bases from V and 13 bases from J, with 13 bases between. The CDR3 covers 13 residues. CDR1 is MNHNS, CDR2 SASEGT, per germline. CDR3 residues: CASSDLPGFPLHF. The DNA of the CDR3 is TGTGCCAGCAGTGATCTCCCGGGATTTCCCCTCCACTTT.

This rearrangement joins TRBV7-2 to TRBJ1-1; tentatively, D is TRBD1 (5 bases). Trimming stripped 2 bases from V and 7 bases from J, with 14 bases between. CDR3 length: 14 residues. CDR1 SGHTA and CDR2 FQGNSA come from the germline V gene. The CDR3 region is CASSLRQYPGEAFF. CDR3 DNA: TGTGCCAGCAGCTTAAGACAGTACCCGGGTGAAGCTTTCTTT. Full variable domain (missing parts from reference TRBV7-2 and TRBJ1-1): GAGVSQSPSNKVTEKGKDVELRCDPISGHTALYWYRQSLGQGLEFLIYFQGNSAPDKSGLPSDRFSAERTGGSVSTLTIQRTQQEDSAVYLCASSLRQYPGEAFFGQGTRLTVV.

CDR3 amino acids: CASSQDQGTANTGELFF. As DNA, the CDR3 is TGTGCCAGCAGCCAAGATCAAGGGACAGCGAACACCGGGGAGCTGTTTTTT. The gene calls are TRBV14 and TRBJ2-2; the match to TRBD1 covers 7 bases. J gave up 0 bases and V 0 bases, and 4 bases lay outside the gene matches. This CDR3 is 17 amino acids long. Germline-derived CDR1 and CDR2 are SGHDN and FVKESK.

In this sample, this clone turned up a few times. This chain connects TRBV10-2 to TRBJ2-2, with TRBD2 identical over 8 bases. The CDR3 runs 16 residues. Trimming removed 6 bases from V and 2 bases from J; junction bases left unmatched: 8. Germline V gene sequence: CDR1 WSHSY, CDR2 SAAADI. CDR3 region: CASRTSGRSNTGELFF. DNA for the CDR3: TGCGCCAGCAGAACTAGCGGTAGATCTAACACCGGGGAGCTGTTTTTT.

CDR3 region: CASRPHTLANTEAFF. Here the CDR3 DNA reads TGTGCCAGCAGACCCCACACCCTGGCGAACACTGAAGCTTTCTTT. This chain connects TRBV6-5 to TRBJ1-1; D is ambiguous. CDR1 is MNHEY and CDR2 is SVGAGI in the germline V gene. The CDR3 has 15 residues. Trimming took off 6 bases at V and 1 base at J, with 15 bases between the two ends.

V and J are TRBV5-6 and TRBJ2-1; D call uncertain. The CDR3 has 11 amino acids. Trimming removed 4 bases from V and 6 bases from J, with 5 bases in between. Germline values: CDR1 SGHDT, CDR2 YYEEEE. The DNA for the CDR3 is TGTGCCAGCAGCCTCCTCAATGAGCAGTTCTTC. Protein: CASSLLNEQFF. Using reference TRBV5-6 and TRBJ2-1 for the parts outside the CDR3, the full variable domain is DAGVTQSPTHLIKTRGQQVTLRCSPKSGHDTVSWYQQALGQGPQFIFQYYEEEERQRGNFPDRFSGHQFPNYSSELNVNALLLGDSALYLCASSLLNEQFFGPGTRLTVL.

This chain connects TRBV7-9 to TRBJ1-3; D may be TRBD1 (5 bases). CDR1 and CDR2 from the germline V gene are SEHNR and FQNEAQ (reference sequence). This CDR3 has 14 amino acids. The germline V and J ends were trimmed by 4 bases and 0 bases, with 7 bases remaining between them. CDR3 nucleotides: TGTGCCAGCAGCTGGAGGGGCTCTGGAAACACCATATATTTT. Translation: CASSWRGSGNTIYF.

This chain uses TRBV4-2 with TRBJ1-6; a possible D gene is TRBD1 (5 bases). CDR1 and CDR2 (germline): LGHNA, YNFKEQ. This CDR3 is 16 amino acids long. The V end lost 1 base, the J end lost 10 bases, and 17 bases lay between the germline ends. CDR3 sequence reads: CASSQGPGTYGSPLHF. Here the CDR3 DNA reads TGTGCCAGCAGCCAAGGCCCAGGGACGTATGGGTCACCCCTCCACTTT.

The J gene is TRBJ2-2, the V gene TRBV24-1; TRBD2 aligns across 11 bases. The CDR3 extends over 18 amino acids. Germline trimming cut 4 bases from V and 1 base from J; bases unmatched to any gene: 7. Germline loops: CDR1 KGHDR, CDR2 SFDVKD. The CDR3 nucleotides are TGTGCCACCAGTGACCCACACGGGACTAGCGGGAACACCGGGGAGCTGTTTTTT. It yields the protein CATSDPHGTSGNTGELFF.

The chain is built from TRBV5-4 and TRBJ2-7; the match to TRBD2 covers 10 bases. Losses at the gene ends were 2 bases for V and 6 bases for J; bases not matched to a gene: 5. Germline values: CDR1 SGHNT, CDR2 YYREEE (reference sequence). The CDR3 is 14 residues long. CDR3 bases: TGTGCCAGCAGCTTAGCGGGAGGGATCGCCGAGCAGTACTTC. Its protein product is CASSLAGGIAEQYF.

The genes are TRBV19 and TRBJ1-6, with TRBD1 as a possible D gene (5 bases). CDR3 length: 14 amino acids. Germline CDR1 and CDR2: LNHDA and SQIVND (reference sequence). The ends were cut back, 10 bases at V and 8 bases at J, with 18 bases in the middle. The CDR3 sequence is CATRLTGGDSPLHF. The DNA of the CDR3 is TGTGCCACCCGGTTGACTGGGGGGGATTCACCCCTCCACTTT.

The V call is TRBV7-9, the J call TRBJ2-1; 8 bases are shared with TRBD2. CDR3 length: 15 residues. CDR1 and CDR2 from the germline V gene are SEHNR and FQNEAQ (reference sequence). V trimming: 10 bases; J trimming: 0 bases; junction bases outside the gene matches: 8. This CDR3 reads CATTGGGSSYNEQFF. For the CDR3, the DNA is TGTGCCACTACAGGCGGGGGGAGCTCCTACAATGAGCAGTTCTTC.

V is TRBV3-1 (or the pseudogene TRBV3-2) and J is TRBJ1-5, with D uncertain. The CDR3 contains 13 residues. V lost 0 bases and J lost 9, with 9 bases in between. The germline CDR1 and CDR2 sequences are LGHDT and YNNKEL (reference sequence). CDR3: CASSQDLSLPQHF. The DNA for the CDR3 is TGTGCCAGCAGCCAAGATCTTTCGCTGCCCCAGCATTTT.

The chain joins TRBV11-2 to TRBJ2-5; D call uncertain. Germline lookup yields CDR1 SGHAT and CDR2 FQNNGV. Deletions cut 5 bases from V and 5 bases from J, with 3 bases between. This CDR3 has 10 amino acids. The CDR3 DNA sequence: TGTGCCAGCAGCGAGGAGACCCAGTACTTC. Amino acids: CASSEETQYF.

V is TRBV4-2 and J is TRBJ1-1; D not resolved. CDR3 length equals 11 residues. Germline CDR1 and CDR2: LGHNA and YNFKEQ. The V and J ends lost 5 bases and 13 bases respectively, with 14 bases between them. The DNA for the CDR3 is TGTGCCAGCAGCTACGCGGGTAATTTTTTCTTT. Protein: CASSYAGNFFF.

This chain connects TRBV6-5 to TRBJ1-1; a weak D match, TRBD1 (6 bases). Trimming left V 4 bases short and J 5 bases short, with 14 bases between. CDR3 size: 14 residues. CDR1 MNHEY and CDR2 SVGAGI come from the germline V gene. CDR3 DNA: TGTGCCAGCAGTTTAGGGGGGCTGGGGACTGAAGCTTTCTTT. Residues: CASSLGGLGTEAFF.

The chain carries TRBV15 and TRBJ2-2; D is uncertain. The germline V gene has CDR1 LNHNV and CDR2 YYDKDF (reference sequence). Between the trimmed V and J ends, which lost 0 bases and 2 bases, there was a span of 7 bases. The CDR3 contains 15 residues. The CDR3 DNA sequence: TGTGCCACCAGCAGAGAAGGCGGAAACACCGGGGAGCTGTTTTTT. Protein sequence: CATSREGGNTGELFF.

This clone has just one count. The J gene is TRBJ1-5, the V gene TRBV5-1; D possibly corresponds to TRBD1 (5 bases). CDR1 and CDR2 from the germline V gene are SGHRS and YFSETQ. V lost 5 bases and J lost 7, with 19 bases in between. The length of the CDR3 is 15 residues. The chain's CDR3 is CASSPAGGSGQPQHF. The CDR3 DNA follows: TGCGCCAGCAGTCCGGCCGGGGGAAGTGGCCAGCCCCAGCATTTT.

The chain recombines TRBV19 with TRBJ1-1; D is perhaps TRBD1 (6 bases). This CDR3 region has 14 residues. CDR1 and CDR2 from the germline V gene are LNHDA and SQIVND (reference sequence). Trimming removed 5 bases from V and 1 base from J, with 11 bases in between. The CDR3 DNA is TGTGCCAGTAGTTTGAGGGGGGAGAACACTGAAGCTTTCTTT. The encoded protein is CASSLRGENTEAFF.

This chain joins TRBV19 and TRBJ1-2, with D possibly TRBD1 on 5 matching bases. Trimming took 5 bases from V and 6 from J, leaving 13 bases between them. CDR1 LNHDA and CDR2 SQIVND come from the germline V gene (reference sequence). The length of the CDR3 is 13 residues. CDR3 coding DNA: TGTGCCAGTAGTCTGGGGCCCAGGGATGGCTACACCTTC. As protein: CASSLGPRDGYTF.

This clone came up once. V is TRBV18 and J is TRBJ2-3; D remains ambiguous. Germline CDR1 and CDR2: KGHSH and LQKENI. This CDR3 region has 14 residues. Trimming removed 2 bases from V and 4 bases from J, with 10 bases in between. The CDR3 DNA is TGTGCCAGCTCACCAAGAGACACCTCAGATACGCAGTATTTT. It specifies CASSPRDTSDTQYF.

The chain is built from TRBV4-1 and TRBJ2-1; D might be TRBD1 (5 bases). Trimming left V 4 bases short and J 2 bases short, with 18 bases between. The CDR3 has 17 residues. Germline V gives CDR1 MGHRA, CDR2 YSYEKL. CDR3 in amino acids: CASSRPNGQGPYNEQFF. CDR3 DNA: TGCGCCAGCAGCCGCCCTAACGGCCAGGGCCCCTACAATGAGCAGTTCTTC.

The sample holds a few counts of this clone. This chain links TRBV7-8 with TRBJ1-1; D is ambiguous. V shed 2 bases and J shed 4 bases, with 11 bases lying between them. The CDR3 extends over 14 amino acids. Germline V gene lookup returns CDR1 SGHVS and CDR2 FQNEAQ. Here the CDR3 DNA reads TGTGCCAGCAGCTTAAGGAAAATCAGCACTGAAGCTTTCTTT. Residues: CASSLRKISTEAFF. The variable domain in full, completed from reference TRBV7-8 and TRBJ1-1, reads GAGVSQSPRYKVAKRGQDVALRCDPISGHVSLFWYQQALGQGPEFLTYFQNEAQLDKSGLPSDRFFAERPEGSVSTLKIQRTQQEDSAVYLCASSLRKISTEAFFGQGTRLTVV.

This clone has more than one count but fewer than ten. The CDR3 loop is CASSVGGLRHGYTF. DNA of the CDR3: TGTGCCAGCAGTGTTGGGGGGCTGCGGCATGGCTACACCTTC. The genes are TRBV2 and TRBJ1-2, with D possibly TRBD1 on 6 matching bases. This CDR3 is 14 amino acids long. Per the germline V gene, CDR1 is SNHLY and CDR2 is FYNNEI. Between the trimmed V and J ends, which lost 4 bases and 6 bases, there was a span of 15 bases.